This T cell receptor beta chain is from a study of shared clonotypes between healthy human individuals. Libraries were prepared by immunoSEQ multiplex PCR; TCRdb keeps only in-frame clonotypes and omits some of them. The sample shows approximately 2.5 million clones, 93% of them seen only once. This CDR3 has 16 residues. V dropped 1 base and J dropped 2; count of bases not matched to a gene: 6. Germline V CDR1 and CDR2: SGHAT, FQDESV (reference sequence). Healthy and HIV-negative, the adult donors had no recent acute infections or vaccinations. The rearrangement joins TRBV11-1 to TRBJ2-3, with 7 bases that match TRBD2. The specimen sequenced was naive CD4+ T cells from PBMCs. Subset denoted: CD45RA+ positively selected. The TCR sequence derives from a man aged 18 to 30 in good health. Some clones in this sample may be carry-over from other donors' samples. CDR3: CASSLGAGANTDTQYF. The CDR3 nucleotides are TGTGCCAGCAGCTTAGGGGCGGGAGCCAACACAGATACGCAGTATTTT. The full variable domain, its missing parts supplied by reference TRBV11-1 and TRBJ2-3, is EAEVAQSPRYKITEKSQAVAFWCDPISGHATLYWYRQILGQGPELLVQFQDESVVDDSQLPKDRFSAERLKGVDSTLKIQPAELGDSAMYLCASSLGAGANTDTQYFGPGTRLTVL.